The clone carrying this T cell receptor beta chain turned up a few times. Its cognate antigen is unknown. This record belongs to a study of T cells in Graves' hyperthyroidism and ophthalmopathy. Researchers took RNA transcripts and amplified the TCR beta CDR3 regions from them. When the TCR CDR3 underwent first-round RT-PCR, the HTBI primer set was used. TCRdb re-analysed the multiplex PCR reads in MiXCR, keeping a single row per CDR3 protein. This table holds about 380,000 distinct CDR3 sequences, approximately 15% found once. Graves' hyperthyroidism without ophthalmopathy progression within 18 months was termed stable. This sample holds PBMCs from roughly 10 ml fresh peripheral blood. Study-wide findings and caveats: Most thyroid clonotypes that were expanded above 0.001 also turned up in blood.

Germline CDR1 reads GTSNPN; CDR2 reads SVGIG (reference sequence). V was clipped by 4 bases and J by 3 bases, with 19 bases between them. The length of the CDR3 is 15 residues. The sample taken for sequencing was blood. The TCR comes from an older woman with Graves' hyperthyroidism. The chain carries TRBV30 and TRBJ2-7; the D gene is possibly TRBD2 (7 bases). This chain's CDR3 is CAWNLGGTTHYEQYF. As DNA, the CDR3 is TGTGCCTGGAACCTAGGGGGGACTACGCACTACGAGCAGTACTTC.